The sequence of this T cell receptor (beta chain) was determined in a study of siplizumab effects on memory and regulatory T cells. Using immunoSEQ multiplex PCR, the repertoire was profiled, and TCRdb retains in-frame clones only, with some absent. The table records some 5,000 clones, roughly 53% of them present only once. Of note for this clone: Its antigen is still unknown.

As described, mixed lymphocyte reaction cells underwent coculture at 37°C for a duration of five to seven days. Trimming shortened V by 5 bases and J by 6 bases, and 17 bases separated the two germline ends. The CDR3 spans 14 residues. CDR1 and CDR2 (germline): SGHAT, FQDESV (reference sequence). The J gene is TRBJ2-7, the V gene TRBV11-1; D might be TRBD1 (6 bases). This TCR came from a human donor in good health; the cells came from an allogeneic mixed lymphocyte reaction. Some clones in this sample may be carry-over from other donors' samples. Material for sequencing was CFSE-low (dividing) CD8+ T cells sorted from an allogeneic mixed lymphocyte reaction. The CDR3 nucleotides are TGTGCCAGCAGCCGGGCAGGGGCCTGGGGCGAGCAGTACTTC. Translation gives CASSRAGAWGEQYF. Filled out from reference TRBV11-1 and TRBJ2-7, the complete variable domain reads EAEVAQSPRYKITEKSQAVAFWCDPISGHATLYWYRQILGQGPELLVQFQDESVVDDSQLPKDRFSAERLKGVDSTLKIQPAELGDSAMYLCASSRAGAWGEQYFGPGTRLTVT.